A selection of T cell receptor beta chains follows, all from one sample in a study of response to subunit inactivated influenza vaccine. Via MiXCR, TCRdb re-called the RT-PCR reads, giving one row per CDR3 protein. The data show just under 250,000 distinct CDR3 sequences, with less than 15% seen just once and over 6.5% held by the top ten. Sequenced material: non-naive T cells sorted from PBMCs, taken 14 to 15 days before vaccination. The receptor source for this set is a man aged 50 or older who received an inactivated influenza vaccine. Each CDR3 is given with its conserved first and last residue. A D gene is named only where the DNA matches it firmly. Expanded clones get a size class; other rows say once, few or many, or leave the size out.

j_gene: TRBJ2-2; v_gene: TRBV6-4; abundance: -; d_gene: -; CDR3aa: CASSEQGGGNTGELFF; CDR3nt: TGTGCCAGCAGTGAACAGGGAGGAGGGAACACCGGGGAGCTGTTTTTT
j_gene: TRBJ2-7; v_gene: TRBV29-1; abundance: many; d_gene: TRBD2; CDR3aa: CSVTRRTSGREQYF; CDR3nt: TGCAGCGTAACTAGGAGGACTAGCGGGCGCGAGCAGTACTTC
j_gene: TRBJ1-2; v_gene: TRBV6-1; abundance: many; d_gene: -; CDR3aa: CASSPDGGRYGYTF; CDR3nt: TGTGCCAGCAGTCCTGATGGAGGCCGGTATGGCTACACCTTC
j_gene: TRBJ2-1; v_gene: TRBV7-6; abundance: few; d_gene: TRBD1; CDR3aa: CASSTTGQYYNEQFF; CDR3nt: TGTGCCAGCAGCACGACGGGACAGTATTACAATGAGCAGTTCTTC
j_gene: TRBJ2-1; v_gene: TRBV5-1; abundance: many; d_gene: -; CDR3aa: CASSLRFDSYNEQFF; CDR3nt: TGCGCCAGCAGCTTGCGGTTCGACTCCTACAATGAGCAGTTCTTC
j_gene: TRBJ2-5; v_gene: TRBV4-3; abundance: -; d_gene: TRBD2; CDR3aa: CASSRGTSGRRQETQYF; CDR3nt: TGCGCCAGCAGTCGTGGGACTAGCGGGAGGAGGCAAGAGACCCAGTACTTC
j_gene: TRBJ1-1; v_gene: TRBV28; abundance: -; d_gene: -; CDR3aa: CASNPGTLNMNTEAFF; CDR3nt: TGTGCCAGCAATCCCGGGACGCTCAACATGAACACTGAAGCTTTCTTT
j_gene: TRBJ2-1; v_gene: TRBV2; abundance: many; d_gene: -; CDR3aa: CASSRTEQFF; CDR3nt: TGTGCCAGCAGTAGGACAGAGCAGTTCTTC
j_gene: TRBJ2-7; v_gene: TRBV7-8; abundance: many; d_gene: -; CDR3aa: CASSLGGGGTITYEQYF; CDR3nt: TGTGCCAGCAGCTTAGGAGGGGGCGGGACGATAACCTACGAGCAGTACTTC
j_gene: TRBJ2-1; v_gene: TRBV19; abundance: -; d_gene: TRBD2; CDR3aa: CASSIDGRAENEQFF; CDR3nt: TGTGCCAGTAGTATAGACGGGAGGGCCGAGAATGAGCAGTTCTTC
j_gene: TRBJ2-2; v_gene: TRBV5-6; abundance: -; d_gene: TRBD1; CDR3aa: CASSLRQGLGAANTGELFF; CDR3nt: TGTGCCAGCAGCTTGAGACAGGGTCTGGGAGCGGCGAACACCGGGGAGCTGTTTTTT
j_gene: TRBJ2-1; v_gene: TRBV4-1; abundance: few; d_gene: -; CDR3aa: CASSQVSGFNEQFF; CDR3nt: TGCGCCAGCAGCCAAGTTTCAGGGTTCAATGAGCAGTTCTTC
j_gene: TRBJ1-5; v_gene: TRBV2; abundance: -; d_gene: -; CDR3aa: CASNVDSYSNQPQHF; CDR3nt: TGTGCCAGCAACGTTGACAGTTATAGCAATCAGCCCCAGCATTTT
j_gene: TRBJ2-5; v_gene: TRBV9; abundance: -; d_gene: -; CDR3aa: CASSVDGGRRETQYF; CDR3nt: TGTGCCAGCAGCGTAGATGGAGGGAGAAGGGAGACCCAGTACTTC
j_gene: TRBJ1-2; v_gene: TRBV28; abundance: few; d_gene: TRBD1; CDR3aa: CASRTGTGGSDYGYTF; CDR3nt: TGTGCCAGCAGAACCGGGACAGGGGGCTCGGACTATGGCTACACCTTC
j_gene: TRBJ2-5; v_gene: TRBV6-2/TRBV6-3; abundance: few; d_gene: -; CDR3aa: CASSYFETQYF; CDR3nt: TGTGCCAGCAGTTATTTTGAGACCCAGTACTTC
j_gene: TRBJ1-1; v_gene: TRBV12-3/TRBV12-4; abundance: few; d_gene: -; CDR3aa: CASSPLTSAYEAFF; CDR3nt: TGTGCCAGCAGCCCTTTAACATCCGCCTATGAAGCTTTCTTT
j_gene: TRBJ2-7; v_gene: TRBV7-2; abundance: few; d_gene: -; CDR3aa: CASSLAPPWDGTKEQYF; CDR3nt: TGTGCCAGCAGCTTAGCCCCCCCATGGGACGGAACTAAAGAGCAGTACTTC
j_gene: TRBJ2-1; v_gene: TRBV12-3/TRBV12-4; abundance: many; d_gene: -; CDR3aa: CASSSGIEQFF; CDR3nt: TGTGCCAGCAGTTCAGGTATTGAGCAGTTCTTC
j_gene: TRBJ1-5; v_gene: TRBV29-1; abundance: few; d_gene: -; CDR3aa: CSVGQGTEAPQHF; CDR3nt: TGCAGCGTCGGCCAAGGTACTGAAGCGCCCCAGCATTTT
j_gene: TRBJ1-4; v_gene: TRBV4-2; abundance: -; d_gene: -; CDR3aa: CASSQDIGEKLFF; CDR3nt: TGTGCCAGCAGCCAAGATATCGGTGAAAAACTGTTTTTT
j_gene: TRBJ2-5; v_gene: TRBV18; abundance: many; d_gene: -; CDR3aa: CASSQNQETQYF; CDR3nt: TGTGCCAGCTCACAGAACCAAGAGACCCAGTACTTC
j_gene: TRBJ2-3; v_gene: TRBV7-6; abundance: -; d_gene: TRBD1; CDR3aa: CASSTPGTGVTDTQYF; CDR3nt: TGTGCCAGCAGCACCCCCGGGACAGGAGTCACAGATACGCAGTATTTT
j_gene: TRBJ2-1; v_gene: TRBV7-2; abundance: -; d_gene: TRBD1; CDR3aa: CASSKDRSSYNEQFF; CDR3nt: TGTGCCAGCAGCAAGGACAGGAGCTCCTACAATGAGCAGTTCTTC
j_gene: TRBJ2-5; v_gene: TRBV6-1; abundance: -; d_gene: TRBD1; CDR3aa: CASRHGQGVVQETQYF; CDR3nt: TGTGCCAGCAGACACGGGCAGGGGGTCGTCCAAGAGACCCAGTACTTC
j_gene: TRBJ2-2; v_gene: TRBV19; abundance: few; d_gene: TRBD1; CDR3aa: CASSIDLGGQATGELFF; CDR3nt: TGTGCCAGTAGTATAGATCTCGGGGGACAGGCCACCGGGGAGCTGTTTTTT
j_gene: TRBJ2-7; v_gene: TRBV20-1; abundance: few; d_gene: TRBD1; CDR3aa: CSAETGGYEQYF; CDR3nt: TGCAGTGCCGAAACAGGGGGCTACGAGCAGTACTTC
j_gene: TRBJ2-3; v_gene: TRBV7-2; abundance: -; d_gene: -; CDR3aa: CASSGRTNRDTQYF; CDR3nt: TGTGCCAGCAGCGGAAGGACCAATAGAGATACGCAGTATTTT
j_gene: TRBJ1-5; v_gene: TRBV15; abundance: few; d_gene: -; CDR3aa: CATTGAYSNQPQHF; CDR3nt: TGTGCCACCACAGGGGCGTATAGCAATCAGCCCCAGCATTTT
j_gene: TRBJ2-2; v_gene: TRBV6-1; abundance: many; d_gene: TRBD1; CDR3aa: CASSRRQGSGELFF; CDR3nt: TGTGCCAGCAGCCGGAGACAGGGGTCCGGGGAGCTGTTTTTT
j_gene: TRBJ2-4; v_gene: TRBV6-5; abundance: -; d_gene: TRBD1; CDR3aa: CASSTRQGLAKNIQYF; CDR3nt: TGTGCCAGCAGTACCCGACAGGGGCTAGCCAAAAACATTCAGTACTTC
j_gene: TRBJ2-3; v_gene: TRBV10-3; abundance: -; d_gene: -; CDR3aa: CATRGQESTDTQYF; CDR3nt: TGTGCCACCAGGGGCCAAGAAAGCACAGATACGCAGTATTTT
j_gene: TRBJ2-7; v_gene: TRBV7-2; abundance: -; d_gene: TRBD2; CDR3aa: CASSRRASGDYEQYF; CDR3nt: TGTGCCAGCAGCAGACGGGCTAGCGGGGACTACGAGCAGTACTTC
j_gene: TRBJ1-6; v_gene: TRBV25-1; abundance: -; d_gene: -; CDR3aa: CASSEVVGSNSPLHF; CDR3nt: TGTGCCAGCAGTGAGGTGGTAGGGAGTAATTCACCCCTCCACTTT
j_gene: TRBJ2-7; v_gene: TRBV6-5; abundance: -; d_gene: TRBD1; CDR3aa: CASSNPDRGTYEQYF; CDR3nt: TGTGCCAGCAGTAACCCCGACAGGGGCACCTACGAGCAGTACTTC
j_gene: TRBJ2-7; v_gene: TRBV5-5; abundance: -; d_gene: -; CDR3aa: CASFRGTETYEQYF; CDR3nt: TGTGCCAGCTTCCGGGGGACGGAGACCTACGAGCAGTACTTC
j_gene: TRBJ2-1; v_gene: TRBV29-1; abundance: few; d_gene: TRBD2; CDR3aa: CSVGEGSGRYNEQFF; CDR3nt: TGCAGCGTTGGGGAGGGTAGCGGGAGATACAATGAGCAGTTCTTC
j_gene: TRBJ2-7; v_gene: TRBV30; abundance: many; d_gene: TRBD2; CDR3aa: CAVNSGGVYEQYF; CDR3nt: TGTGCCGTAAATAGCGGGGGCGTCTACGAGCAGTACTTC
j_gene: TRBJ1-5; v_gene: TRBV28; abundance: few; d_gene: -; CDR3aa: CASSFYGMRQPQHF; CDR3nt: TGTGCCAGCAGTTTCTACGGGATGCGTCAGCCCCAGCATTTT
j_gene: TRBJ1-1; v_gene: TRBV27; abundance: -; d_gene: -; CDR3aa: CASSTLTENTEAFF; CDR3nt: TGTGCCAGCAGCACCTTGACGGAGAACACTGAAGCTTTCTTT
j_gene: TRBJ2-2; v_gene: TRBV28; abundance: few; d_gene: TRBD1; CDR3aa: CASTTLDRVNTGELFF; CDR3nt: TGTGCCAGCACCACCTTAGACAGGGTGAACACCGGGGAGCTGTTTTTT
j_gene: TRBJ1-2; v_gene: TRBV3-1; abundance: few; d_gene: -; CDR3aa: CASSRDGTTKNYGYTF; CDR3nt: TGTGCCAGCAGCAGGGACGGCACTACAAAGAACTATGGCTACACCTTC